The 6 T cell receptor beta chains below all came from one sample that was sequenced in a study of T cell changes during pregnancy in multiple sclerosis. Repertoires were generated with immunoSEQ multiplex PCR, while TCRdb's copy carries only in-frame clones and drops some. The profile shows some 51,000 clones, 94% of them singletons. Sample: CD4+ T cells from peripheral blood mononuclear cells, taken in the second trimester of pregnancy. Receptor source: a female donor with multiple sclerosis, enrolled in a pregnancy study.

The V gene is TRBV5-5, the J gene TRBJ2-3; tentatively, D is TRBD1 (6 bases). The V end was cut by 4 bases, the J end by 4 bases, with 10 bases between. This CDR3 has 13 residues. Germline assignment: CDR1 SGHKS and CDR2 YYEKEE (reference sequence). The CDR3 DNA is TGTGCCAGCAGCCGGCAGGGGCCAGATACGCAGTATTTT. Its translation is CASSRQGPDTQYF.

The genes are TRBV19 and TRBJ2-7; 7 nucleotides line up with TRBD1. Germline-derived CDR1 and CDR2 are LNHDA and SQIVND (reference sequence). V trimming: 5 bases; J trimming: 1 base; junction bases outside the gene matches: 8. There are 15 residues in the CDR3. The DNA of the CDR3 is TGTGCCAGTAGTCCTGACAGGGTACATTCCTACGAGCAGTACTTC. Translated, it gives CASSPDRVHSYEQYF.

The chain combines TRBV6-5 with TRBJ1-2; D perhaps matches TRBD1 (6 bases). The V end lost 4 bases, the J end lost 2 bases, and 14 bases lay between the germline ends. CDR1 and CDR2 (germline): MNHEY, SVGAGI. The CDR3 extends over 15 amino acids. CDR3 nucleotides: TGTGCCAGCAGTTTTGAGACAGGAACAAACTATGGCTACACCTTC. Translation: CASSFETGTNYGYTF.

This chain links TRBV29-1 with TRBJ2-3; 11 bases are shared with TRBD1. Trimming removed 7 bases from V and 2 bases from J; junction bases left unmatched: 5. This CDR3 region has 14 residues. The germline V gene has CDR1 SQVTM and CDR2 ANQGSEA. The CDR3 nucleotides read TGCAGCGCACGGGACAGGGGGTACACAGATACGCAGTATTTT. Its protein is CSARDRGYTDTQYF.

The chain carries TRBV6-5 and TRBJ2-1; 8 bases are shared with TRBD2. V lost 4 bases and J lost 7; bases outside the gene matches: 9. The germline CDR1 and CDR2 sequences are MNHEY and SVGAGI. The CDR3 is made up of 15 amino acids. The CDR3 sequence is CASSFTGGAQNEQFF. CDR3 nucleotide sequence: TGTGCCAGCAGTTTCACGGGGGGGGCCCAAAATGAGCAGTTCTTC.

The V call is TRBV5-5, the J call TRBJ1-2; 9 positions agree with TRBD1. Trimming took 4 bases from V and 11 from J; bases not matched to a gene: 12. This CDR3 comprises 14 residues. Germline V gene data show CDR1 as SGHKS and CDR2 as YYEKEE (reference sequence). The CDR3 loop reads CASSARQGVGGYTF. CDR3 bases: TGTGCCAGCAGCGCCCGACAGGGGGTGGGAGGGTACACCTTC.